This TCR beta chain was retrieved from a study of spatial heterogeneity in lung cancer. On the study more broadly: The donor population consisted of approximately 68 patients with untreated, early-stage non-small cell lung cancer.

This clonotype has ten or more counts. Documented time point: blood at routine non-recurrence follow-up after resection. TCRdb re-called the 5' RACE reads with MiXCR, one entry per CDR3 protein. The table lists about 27,000 distinct CDR3 sequences, less than 6.5% of them singletons. This TCR was recovered from a female donor with early-stage non-small cell lung cancer. The material sequenced was PBMCs, taken at follow-up.

Here the CDR3 DNA reads TGTGCCAGCAGCCCAACGAGGGGGGTTGAAGCTTTCTTT. Translation gives CASSPTRGVEAFF. The V gene is TRBV7-2, the J gene TRBJ1-1; TRBD1 might be the D (6 bases). There are 13 residues in the CDR3. The ends were cut back, 5 bases at V and 7 bases at J, with 14 bases in the middle. Germline lookup yields CDR1 SGHTA and CDR2 FQGNSA.